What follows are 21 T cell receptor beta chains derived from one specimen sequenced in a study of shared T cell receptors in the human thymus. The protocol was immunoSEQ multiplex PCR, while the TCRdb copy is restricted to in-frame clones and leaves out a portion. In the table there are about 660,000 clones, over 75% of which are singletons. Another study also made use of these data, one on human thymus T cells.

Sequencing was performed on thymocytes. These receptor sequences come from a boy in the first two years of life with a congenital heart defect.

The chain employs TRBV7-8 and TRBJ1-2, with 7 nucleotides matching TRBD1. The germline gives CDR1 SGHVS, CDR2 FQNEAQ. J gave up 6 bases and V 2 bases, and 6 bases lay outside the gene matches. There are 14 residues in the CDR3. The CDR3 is CASSLPGQFHGYTF. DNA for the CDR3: TGTGCCAGCAGCTTACCGGGACAGTTCCATGGCTACACCTTC.

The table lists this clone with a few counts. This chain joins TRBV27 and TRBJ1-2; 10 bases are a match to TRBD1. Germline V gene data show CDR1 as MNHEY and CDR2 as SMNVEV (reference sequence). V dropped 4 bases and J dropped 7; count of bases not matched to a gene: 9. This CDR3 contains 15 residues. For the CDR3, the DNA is TGTGCCAGCAGTTCCCACCCCCGGGACAGGGGTGGCTACACCTTC. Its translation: CASSSHPRDRGGYTF.

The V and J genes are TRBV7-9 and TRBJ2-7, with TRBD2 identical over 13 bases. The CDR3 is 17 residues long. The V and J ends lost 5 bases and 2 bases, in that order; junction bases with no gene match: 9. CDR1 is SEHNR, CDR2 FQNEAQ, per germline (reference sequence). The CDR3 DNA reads TGTGCCAGCAGCCACATCGGACTAGCGGGAGATCCCTACGAGCAGTACTTC. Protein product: CASSHIGLAGDPYEQYF.

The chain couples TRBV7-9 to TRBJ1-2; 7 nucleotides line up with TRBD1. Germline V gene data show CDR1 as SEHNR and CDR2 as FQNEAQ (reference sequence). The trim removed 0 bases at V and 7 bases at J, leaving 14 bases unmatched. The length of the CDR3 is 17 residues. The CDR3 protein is CASSLAMSRDRETGYTF. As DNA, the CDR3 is TGTGCCAGCAGCTTAGCCATGAGCCGGGACAGAGAAACTGGCTACACCTTC.

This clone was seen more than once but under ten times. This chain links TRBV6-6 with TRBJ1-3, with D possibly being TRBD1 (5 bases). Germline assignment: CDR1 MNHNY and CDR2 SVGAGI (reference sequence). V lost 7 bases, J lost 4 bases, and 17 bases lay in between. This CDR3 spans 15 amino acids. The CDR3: CASTPPTETGNTIYF. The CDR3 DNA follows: TGTGCCAGCACCCCGCCGACAGAAACGGGAAACACCATATATTTT.

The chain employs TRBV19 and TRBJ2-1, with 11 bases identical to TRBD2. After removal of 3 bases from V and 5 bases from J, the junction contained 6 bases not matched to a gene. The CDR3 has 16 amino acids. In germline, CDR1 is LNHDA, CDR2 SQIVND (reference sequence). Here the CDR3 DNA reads TGTGCCAGTAGTATTGGGACTAGCGGCAACAACAATGAGCAGTTCTTC. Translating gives CASSIGTSGNNNEQFF. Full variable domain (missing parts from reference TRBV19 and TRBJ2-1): DGGITQSPKYLFRKEGQNVTLSCEQNLNHDAMYWYRQDPGQGLRLIYYSQIVNDFQKGDIAEGYSVSREKKESFPLTVTSAQKNPTAFYLCASSIGTSGNNNEQFFGPGTRLTVL.

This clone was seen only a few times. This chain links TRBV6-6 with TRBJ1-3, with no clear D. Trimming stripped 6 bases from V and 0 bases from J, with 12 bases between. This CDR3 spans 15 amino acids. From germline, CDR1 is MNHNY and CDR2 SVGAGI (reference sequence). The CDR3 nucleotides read TGTGCCAGCAGCGAGCCCGGAGCCTCTGGAAACACCATATATTTT. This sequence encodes CASSEPGASGNTIYF.

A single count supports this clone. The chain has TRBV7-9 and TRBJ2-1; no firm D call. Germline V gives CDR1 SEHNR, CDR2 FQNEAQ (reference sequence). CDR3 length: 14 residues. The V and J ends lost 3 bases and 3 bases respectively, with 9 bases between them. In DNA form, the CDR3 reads TGTGCCAGCAGCTTCGTTCAGGTCTACAATGAGCAGTTCTTC. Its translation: CASSFVQVYNEQFF.

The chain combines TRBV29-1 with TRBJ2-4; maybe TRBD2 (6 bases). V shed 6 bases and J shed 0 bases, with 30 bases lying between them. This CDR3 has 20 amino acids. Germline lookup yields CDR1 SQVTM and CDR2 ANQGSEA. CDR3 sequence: CSVIRPPAGAGPIAKNIQYF. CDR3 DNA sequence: TGCAGCGTCATACGTCCCCCGGCCGGTGCGGGACCCATAGCCAAAAACATTCAGTACTTC.

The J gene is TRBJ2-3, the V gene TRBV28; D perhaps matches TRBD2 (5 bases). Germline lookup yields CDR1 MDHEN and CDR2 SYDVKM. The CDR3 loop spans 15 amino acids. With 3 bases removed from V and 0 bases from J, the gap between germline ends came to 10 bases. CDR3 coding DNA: TGTGCCAGCAGTTTTCCGGGGATTAGCACAGATACGCAGTATTTT. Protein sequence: CASSFPGISTDTQYF.

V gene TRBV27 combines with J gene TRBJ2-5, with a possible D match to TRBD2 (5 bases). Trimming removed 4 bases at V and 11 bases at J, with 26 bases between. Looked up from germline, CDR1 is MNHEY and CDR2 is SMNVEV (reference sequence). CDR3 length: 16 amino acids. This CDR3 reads CASSSNLGYNLGEQYF. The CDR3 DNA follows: TGTGCCAGCAGTTCTAATCTGGGCTATAACCTTGGGGAGCAGTACTTC.

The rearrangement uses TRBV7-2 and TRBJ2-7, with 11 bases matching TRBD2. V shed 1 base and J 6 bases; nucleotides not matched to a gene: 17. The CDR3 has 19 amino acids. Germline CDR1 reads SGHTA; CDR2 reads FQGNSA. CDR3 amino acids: CASSLDPTGLAGGLSEQYF. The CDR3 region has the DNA TGTGCCAGCAGCTTAGATCCCACGGGGCTAGCGGGAGGTCTCAGCGAGCAGTACTTC. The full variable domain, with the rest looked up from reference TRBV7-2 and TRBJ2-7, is GAGVSQSPSNKVTEKGKDVELRCDPISGHTALYWYRQSLGQGLEFLIYFQGNSAPDKSGLPSDRFSAERTGGSVSTLTIQRTQQEDSAVYLCASSLDPTGLAGGLSEQYFGPGTRLTVT.

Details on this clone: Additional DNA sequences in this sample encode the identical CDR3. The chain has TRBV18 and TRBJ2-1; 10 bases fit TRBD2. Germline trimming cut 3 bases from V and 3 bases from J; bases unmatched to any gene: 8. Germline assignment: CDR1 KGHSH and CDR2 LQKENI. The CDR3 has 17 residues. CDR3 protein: CASSPPAGGSSYNEQFF. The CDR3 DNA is TGTGCCAGCTCACCCCCAGCGGGAGGGAGTAGCTACAATGAGCAGTTCTTC.

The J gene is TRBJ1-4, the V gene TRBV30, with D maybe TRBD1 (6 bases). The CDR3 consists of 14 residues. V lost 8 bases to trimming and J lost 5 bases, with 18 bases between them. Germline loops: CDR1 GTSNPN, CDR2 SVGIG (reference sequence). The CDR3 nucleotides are TGTGCCGCGCTAACTCTTCAGGGGAATGAAAAACTGTTTTTT. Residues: CAALTLQGNEKLFF.

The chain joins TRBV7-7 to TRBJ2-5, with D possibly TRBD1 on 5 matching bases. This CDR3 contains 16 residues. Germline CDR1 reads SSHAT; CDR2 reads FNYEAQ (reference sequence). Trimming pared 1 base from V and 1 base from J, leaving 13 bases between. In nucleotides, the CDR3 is TGTGCCAGCAGCTTAGTCACTGCAGGGTCCCAAGAGACCCAGTACTTC. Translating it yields CASSLVTAGSQETQYF.

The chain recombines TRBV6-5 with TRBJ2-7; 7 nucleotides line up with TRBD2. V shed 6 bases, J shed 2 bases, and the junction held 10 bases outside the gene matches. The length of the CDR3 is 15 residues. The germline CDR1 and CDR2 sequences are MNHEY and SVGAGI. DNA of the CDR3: TGTGCCAGCAGAGACAAGCGGGAAAAGGCCTACGAGCAGTACTTC. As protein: CASRDKREKAYEQYF.

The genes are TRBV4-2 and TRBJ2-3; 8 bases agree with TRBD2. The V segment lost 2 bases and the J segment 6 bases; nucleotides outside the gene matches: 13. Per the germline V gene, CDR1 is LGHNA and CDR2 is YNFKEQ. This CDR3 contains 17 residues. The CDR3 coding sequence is TGTGCCAGCAGCCAAAGCGAGAGAGCGGGAGAGGCTGATACGCAGTATTTT. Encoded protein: CASSQSERAGEADTQYF.

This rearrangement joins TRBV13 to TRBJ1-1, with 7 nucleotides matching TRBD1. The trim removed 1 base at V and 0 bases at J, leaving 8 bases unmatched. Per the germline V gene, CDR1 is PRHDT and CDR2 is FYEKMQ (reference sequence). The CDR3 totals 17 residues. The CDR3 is CASSLEWDSSMNTEAFF. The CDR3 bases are TGTGCCAGCAGCTTAGAGTGGGACAGCAGCATGAACACTGAAGCTTTCTTT. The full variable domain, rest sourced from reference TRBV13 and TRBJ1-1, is AAGVIQSPRHLIKEKRETATLKCYPIPRHDTVYWYQQGPGQDPQFLISFYEKMQSDKGSIPDRFSAQQFSDYHSELNMSSLELGDSALYFCASSLEWDSSMNTEAFFGQGTRLTVV.

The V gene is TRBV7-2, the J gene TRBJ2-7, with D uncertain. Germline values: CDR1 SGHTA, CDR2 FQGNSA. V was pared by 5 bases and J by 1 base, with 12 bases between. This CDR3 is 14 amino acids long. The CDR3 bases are TGTGCCAGCAGCATATCCCCCAGGTCCTACGAGCAGTACTTC. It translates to CASSISPRSYEQYF. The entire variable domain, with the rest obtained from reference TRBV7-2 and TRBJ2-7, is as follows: GAGVSQSPSNKVTEKGKDVELRCDPISGHTALYWYRQSLGQGLEFLIYFQGNSAPDKSGLPSDRFSAERTGGSVSTLTIQRTQQEDSAVYLCASSISPRSYEQYFGPGTRLTVT.

The CDR3 coding sequence is TGTGCAGGTTCCCCCCCGCTACGCCCCACCGGCAACACTAGCCCCTACGAGCAGTACTTC. Translating gives CAGSPPLRPTGNTSPYEQYF. J is TRBJ2-7 and V is TRBV14, with D maybe TRBD2 (6 bases). The germline V gene has CDR1 SGHDN and CDR2 FVKESK. This CDR3 has 20 residues.

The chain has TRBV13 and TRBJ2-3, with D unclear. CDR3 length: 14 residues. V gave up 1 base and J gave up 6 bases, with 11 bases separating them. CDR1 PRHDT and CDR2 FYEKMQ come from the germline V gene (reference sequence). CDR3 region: CASSLESSPDTQYF. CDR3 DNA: TGTGCCAGCAGCTTAGAGAGCTCCCCGGATACGCAGTATTTT.